One T cell receptor beta chain is described in this entry. In the original analysis: Amplification of reference gene primers provided the estimated nucleated cell counts. TCRdb's table, derived via immunoSEQ multiplex PCR, lists solely in-frame clones and lacks some. V, J and clone size reflect that table, while D and trimming were determined from the DNA. The data contain roughly 250,000 clones, roughly 90% of them singletons. The sample is drawn from a study of blood T cell repertoires in COVID-19. The length of the CDR3 is 15 residues. V lost 5 bases, J lost 5 bases, and 4 bases stayed unmatched. The germline V gene has CDR1 SGHVS and CDR2 FNYEAQ.

This receptor was taken from a man younger than 45 with acute or convalescent COVID-19. Input material: peripheral blood. V usage is TRBV7-6 and J usage is TRBJ2-2; 11 bases agree with TRBD2. CDR3 sequence reads: CASSQTSGGTGELFF. DNA of the CDR3: TGTGCCAGCAGCCAAACTAGCGGGGGAACCGGGGAGCTGTTTTTT.